A selection of T cell receptor beta chains follows, all from one sample in a study of CXCR3-negative and CXCR3-positive naive CD8 T cells. Reprocessing the 5' RACE reads, TCRdb reports a single entry for every CDR3 protein and omits DNA. The specimen's table records about 63,000 distinct CDR3 sequences. Specimen: naive CXCR3+ CD8+ T cells from blood. Receptors originate from a human donor in good health. Some clones in this sample may be carry-over from other donors' samples. Each CDR3 is given with its conserved first and last residue. Size tells how often a clone was seen (once, few, many) or the class of an expanded clone, and some rows leave it out.

clone size | J gene | V gene | CDR3 protein
- | TRBJ2-5 | TRBV7-3 | CASSLGGVETQYF
- | TRBJ2-3 | TRBV12-3/TRBV12-4 | CASSPTSGGPEDTQYF
medium-sized | TRBJ2-1 | TRBV4-3 | CASSQTSYNEQFF
- | TRBJ2-7 | TRBV19 | CASSWGSGVNYEQYF
- | TRBJ2-6 | TRBV4-2 | CASSQMRGTGANVLTF
- | TRBJ2-1 | TRBV7-2 | CASSFSTGGYNEQFF
- | TRBJ2-2 | TRBV7-6 | CASSLDPGAGELFF
- | TRBJ2-1 | TRBV29-1 | CSVERTGIPELRHNEQFF
- | TRBJ2-7 | TRBV4-1 | CASSQGGDSSYEQYF
- | TRBJ2-5 | TRBV12-3/TRBV12-4 | CASSPGQGEIETQYF
medium-sized | TRBJ2-7 | TRBV7-8 | CASSSSPSYEQYF
- | TRBJ2-7 | TRBV4-1 | CASSQVGDYEQYF
- | TRBJ2-1 | TRBV29-1 | CSVDLAGGYDNEQFF
- | TRBJ1-2 | TRBV29-1 | CSVIDRDYGYTF
- | TRBJ2-1 | TRBV20-1 | CSARVFLAGFNEQFF
- | TRBJ2-7 | TRBV7-3 | CASSPAFTSYEQYF
- | TRBJ2-1 | TRBV12-3/TRBV12-4 | CASSPLTGVEYNEQFF
- | TRBJ2-3 | TRBV11-2 | CASSLAGVGDTQYF
- | TRBJ2-3 | TRBV5-6 | CASSLLLDTQYF
- | TRBJ2-7 | TRBV19 | CASSAGDSPYEQYF
- | TRBJ2-2 | TRBV29-1 | CSVGTLNTGELFF
- | TRBJ2-5 | TRBV7-7 | CASSLALQETQYF
- | TRBJ1-2 | TRBV9 | CASSVATFGQEYGYTF
- | TRBJ2-7 | TRBV4-3 | CASSQTRQNSYEQYF
- | TRBJ2-1 | TRBV29-1 | CSVEDLGYEQFF
- | TRBJ2-7 | TRBV12-3/TRBV12-4 | CASSDGYEQYF
- | TRBJ2-1 | TRBV20-1 | CSARGFITGEVFDEQFF
- | TRBJ2-2 | TRBV29-1 | CSVAAGDTGELFF
- | TRBJ2-1 | TRBV28 | CASSFPSTGGPWNEQFF
- | TRBJ2-7 | TRBV28 | CASSLLGMTSGGTYEQYF
- | TRBJ2-2 | TRBV29-1 | CSVRGTPTSNTGELFF
- | TRBJ2-7 | TRBV29-1 | CSVGAGGRYEQYF
- | TRBJ2-5 | TRBV7-3 | CACSLALGVEETQYF
- | TRBJ2-7 | TRBV29-1 | CSGRTPSYEQYF
- | TRBJ1-1 | TRBV6-2/TRBV6-3 | CASSSTGGTEAFF
- | TRBJ2-7 | TRBV14 | CASSPPGQGPYEQYF
- | TRBJ1-3 | TRBV4-3 | CASSQSARGSGNTIYF
- | TRBJ2-7 | TRBV7-3 | CASSPDGADEQYF
medium-sized | TRBJ1-1 | TRBV28 | CASPSGEGRKAFF
- | TRBJ2-7 | TRBV9 | CASSLYGTNTYEQYF
- | TRBJ1-1 | TRBV4-1 | CASSQEKALNTEAFF
- | TRBJ1-1 | TRBV2 | CASSGQGAYEAFF
- | TRBJ2-7 | TRBV7-2 | CASSLEGTGGAYEQYF
- | TRBJ2-7 | TRBV18 | CASSPLPGPVYEQYF
- | TRBJ1-5 | TRBV7-2 | CASSSLPPGANQPQHF
- | TRBJ2-6 | TRBV6-5 | CASSWTGAGANVLTF
- | TRBJ2-3 | TRBV27 | CASSTFNTDTQYF
- | TRBJ1-1 | TRBV6-6 | CASSFLELTDTEAFF
medium-sized | TRBJ2-4 | TRBV7-6 | CASSPPPGQGRKDATIAKNIQYF
- | TRBJ2-2 | TRBV7-6 | CASSLTGLAGGSGELFF
- | TRBJ2-3 | TRBV19 | CASARASTDTQYF
- | TRBJ2-7 | TRBV4-3 | CASSQEIDLDGAWYEQYF
- | TRBJ1-1 | TRBV7-9 | CASSPDRVNTEAFF
- | TRBJ1-1 | TRBV4-3 | CASSQRTYENTEAFF
- | TRBJ1-1 | TRBV14 | CASSLQREAFF
- | TRBJ2-5 | TRBV6-1 | CASSPAPGAGETQYF